This TCR beta chain stems from a study of T cells in Graves' hyperthyroidism and ophthalmopathy. This clonotype has ten or more counts. This CDR3 contains 17 residues. Germline values: CDR1 SGHTA, CDR2 FQGNSA. V shed 1 base and J shed 3 bases, with 15 bases lying between them. Regions amplified from RNA transcripts were the TCR beta CDR3 regions. The study used the HTBI primer set for a first-round RT-PCR of the TCR CDR3. TCRdb recomputed calls from the multiplex PCR reads with MiXCR, one row per CDR3 protein. Of 600,000 or so distinct CDR3 sequences listed, approximately 15% are singletons. The clonotype originates from a woman younger than 35 with Graves' ophthalmopathy. The V and J genes are TRBV7-2 and TRBJ2-2, with D possibly matching TRBD2 (5 bases). The sample consisted of blood. CDR3: CASSLVGGSKDTGELFF. The CDR3 nucleotides read TGTGCCAGCAGCTTAGTAGGTGGGAGTAAGGACACCGGGGAGCTGTTTTTT.